Below are 8 T cell receptor beta chains sequenced from a single sample in a study of blood T cell repertoires in COVID-19. TCRdb's copy holds only in-frame clones and misses some; the assay was immunoSEQ multiplex PCR. The sample has about 190,000 clones, approximately 85% seen once; the top ten hold roughly 5.3%. Material for sequencing was peripheral blood. These receptors originate from a woman aged 70-85 years with active or convalescent COVID-19.

This clone has a single count. The chain recombines TRBV5-1 with TRBJ2-1; 10 nucleotides line up with TRBD2. CDR3 length: 15 residues. Germline CDR1 reads SGHRS; CDR2 reads YFSETQ. Trimming took 4 bases from V and 0 from J; bases not matched to a gene: 1. The CDR3 DNA sequence: TGCGCCAGCAGCCCTAGCGGGAGCTCCTACAATGAGCAGTTCTTC. As protein: CASSPSGSSYNEQFF.

The J gene is TRBJ1-2, the V gene TRBV7-9; D possibly corresponds to TRBD1 (6 bases). V lost 7 bases, J lost 6 bases, and 12 bases lay in between. The germline CDR1 and CDR2 sequences are SEHNR and FQNEAQ (reference sequence). The CDR3 has 12 amino acids. CDR3: CASNGQGHGYTF. DNA for the CDR3: TGTGCCAGCAATGGGCAGGGGCATGGCTACACCTTC.

The V and J genes are TRBV7-3 and TRBJ2-6; D is unresolved. The germline V and J ends were trimmed by 0 bases and 0 bases, with 12 bases remaining between them. The CDR3 has 18 residues. Germline-derived CDR1 and CDR2 are SGHTA and FQGTGA. CDR3 sequence: CASSLTGTVGSGANVLTF. CDR3 in DNA: TGTGCCAGCAGCTTAACGGGTACAGTCGGCTCTGGGGCCAACGTCCTGACTTTC.

This clone was seen more than once but under ten times. V is TRBV10-2 and J is TRBJ1-2; 8 bases map to TRBD1. V shed 5 bases and J 8 bases; nucleotides not matched to a gene: 7. CDR3 size: 13 residues. Per the germline V gene, CDR1 is WSHSY and CDR2 is SAAADI. Here the CDR3 DNA reads TGCGCCAGCAGTAGACAGGGGATCGGGGGCTACACCTTC. This encodes CASSRQGIGGYTF.

The CDR3 loop is CASSRQISGNTIYF. The CDR3, as DNA: TGTGCCAGCAGCCGACAGATCTCTGGAAACACCATATATTTT. V gene TRBV2 combines with J gene TRBJ1-3; D is possibly TRBD1 (5 bases). Per the germline V gene, CDR1 is SNHLY and CDR2 is FYNNEI. CDR3 length: 14 residues. Trimming pared 6 bases from V and 0 bases from J, leaving 9 bases between.

This clone came up a few times. The genes are TRBV10-3 and TRBJ1-1; D remains unclear. There are 15 residues in the CDR3. Deletions cut 6 bases from V and 7 bases from J, with 21 bases between. Germline V gene data show CDR1 as ENHRY and CDR2 as SYGVKD. The CDR3 loop is CAIRSPGGQKFEAFF. The CDR3 nucleotides read TGTGCCATCAGGAGCCCAGGTGGGCAGAAGTTTGAAGCTTTCTTT.

A few counts support this clone. The V gene is TRBV10-2, the J gene TRBJ2-7, with TRBD1 matching 7 bases. The CDR3 runs to 13 residues. CDR1 and CDR2 from the germline V gene are WSHSY and SAAADI. V gave up 7 bases and J gave up 3 bases; unmatched junction bases: 6. The DNA of the CDR3 is TGCGCCAGCAAGTCGGGACAGAACTACGAGCAGTACTTC. Encoded protein: CASKSGQNYEQYF.

This rearrangement joins TRBV5-4 to TRBJ2-2, with TRBD1 matching 7 bases. The CDR3 has 13 residues. V trimming: 10 bases; J trimming: 0 bases; junction bases outside the gene matches: 3. Germline lookup yields CDR1 SGHNT and CDR2 YYREEE (reference sequence). DNA of the CDR3: TGTGCCGCCGGACAGGCGAACACCGGGGAGCTGTTTTTT. Protein sequence: CAAGQANTGELFF. Variable domain in full (rest from reference TRBV5-4 and TRBJ2-2): ETGVTQSPTHLIKTRGQQVTLRCSSQSGHNTVSWYQQALGQGPQFIFQYYREEENGRGNFPPRFSGLQFPNYSSELNVNALELDDSALYLCAAGQANTGELFFGEGSRLTVL.